Each of the 25 T cell receptor beta chains below was sequenced from the same sample in a study of T-cell memory formation after mild COVID-19. MiXCR was run by TCRdb on the 5' RACE reads, yielding one entry per CDR3 protein. The data hold more than 400,000 distinct CDR3 sequences, with about 20% observed a single time. Sequencing input: PBMCs or a T cell subset sorted from them (not recorded which). These receptors all stem from an adult woman who had mild COVID-19 (a few samples of this study predate the infection). Cell type and time point are not known.

This clonotype was observed a few times. The rearrangement uses TRBV6-1 and TRBJ2-1, with 11 bases fitting TRBD2. CDR1 is MNHNS and CDR2 is SASEGT in the germline V gene. The CDR3 is 15 residues long. V shed 5 bases, J shed 14 bases, and the junction held 14 bases outside the gene matches. Here the CDR3 DNA reads TGTGCCAGCAGTACACTAGCGGGAGTAGGGATTGGGGAGTTCTTC. It codes for CASSTLAGVGIGEFF.

The chain combines TRBV29-1 with TRBJ1-1; no definite D call. There are 11 residues in the CDR3. The V gene's germline CDR1 is SQVTM and CDR2 ANQGSEA. V was shortened by 6 bases and J by 1 base, with 6 bases between the two germline ends. The CDR3 coding sequence is TGCAGCGTGGAAAAGAACACTGAAGCTTTCTTT. Its protein product is CSVEKNTEAFF.

This clonotype was detected only a few times. The chain links TRBV9 to TRBJ2-6; D not certain. The CDR3 loop spans 15 amino acids. Trimming pared 4 bases from V and 0 bases from J, leaving 8 bases between. CDR1 SGDLS and CDR2 YYNGEE come from the germline V gene. The CDR3 DNA is TGTGCCAGCAGCCGTCTTGACTCTGGGGCCAACGTCCTGACTTTC. Residues: CASSRLDSGANVLTF.

This chain links TRBV19 with TRBJ2-5, with 7 bases lining up with TRBD1. This CDR3 has 13 amino acids. V gave up 5 bases and J gave up 5 bases; unmatched junction bases: 5. Germline loops: CDR1 LNHDA, CDR2 SQIVND (reference sequence). Here the CDR3 DNA reads TGTGCCAGTAGTTACACAGGGGACGAGACCCAGTACTTC. Residues: CASSYTGDETQYF.

This clonotype was recorded a few times. This sequence joins TRBV13 and TRBJ2-1, with a tentative D call TRBD1 (6 bases). This CDR3 has 16 amino acids. CDR1 and CDR2 (germline): PRHDT, FYEKMQ (reference sequence). Trimming took 2 bases from V and 4 from J, leaving 15 bases between them. CDR3 region: CASSLSAGTSYNEQFF. CDR3 sequence (DNA): TGTGCCAGCAGCTTATCCGCCGGGACATCGTACAATGAGCAGTTCTTC.

This clonotype was observed a handful of times. This chain joins TRBV19 and TRBJ1-2; D perhaps matches TRBD1 (5 bases). Germline CDR1 reads LNHDA; CDR2 reads SQIVND (reference sequence). V was shortened by 5 bases and J by 7 bases, with 17 bases between the two germline ends. There are 14 residues in the CDR3. CDR3 DNA sequence: TGTGCCAGTAGTCATGGGGCCAGGGCCGTTGGCTACACCTTC. This gives the protein CASSHGARAVGYTF.

The chain combines TRBV7-6 with TRBJ2-1; 10 bases agree with TRBD2. This CDR3 spans 17 amino acids. V lost 5 bases, J lost 3 bases, and 10 bases stayed unmatched. CDR1 and CDR2 from the germline V gene are SGHVS and FNYEAQ. The CDR3 sequence is CASSAGVAGGDYNEQFF. CDR3 DNA sequence: TGTGCCAGCAGCGCGGGCGTAGCGGGGGGAGACTACAATGAGCAGTTCTTC. The entire variable domain, with the rest obtained from reference TRBV7-6 and TRBJ2-1, is as follows: GAGVSQSPRYKVTKRGQDVALRCDPISGHVSLYWYRQALGQGPEFLTYFNYEAQQDKSGLPNDRFSAERPEGSISTLTIQRTEQRDSAMYRCASSAGVAGGDYNEQFFGPGTRLTVL.

This clonotype has more than one count but fewer than ten. The chain couples TRBV7-9 to TRBJ2-7; D unresolved. Germline values: CDR1 SEHNR, CDR2 FQNEAQ (reference sequence). V was trimmed by 4 bases and J by 2 bases, leaving 9 bases between them. The CDR3 covers 13 residues. CDR3 in DNA: TGTGCCAGCAGCTCCTGGCAAGCCTACGAGCAGTACTTC. Its translation is CASSSWQAYEQYF.

This clonotype appeared a few times. The V and J genes are TRBV20-1 and TRBJ2-3; D is perhaps TRBD1 (6 bases). The CDR3 is 15 amino acids. V was pared by 4 bases and J by 4 bases, with 18 bases between. The germline CDR1 and CDR2 sequences are DFQATT and SNEGSKA (reference sequence). This CDR3 reads CSATVQGEGADTQYF. The CDR3, as DNA: TGCAGTGCTACCGTACAGGGAGAGGGGGCAGATACGCAGTATTTT.

V gene TRBV7-8 combines with J gene TRBJ1-6; 9 bases align to TRBD1. The CDR3 is made up of 18 amino acids. The germline V gene has CDR1 SGHVS and CDR2 FQNEAQ. The V and J ends lost 0 bases and 0 bases, in that order; junction bases with no gene match: 3. Here the CDR3 reads CASSLAGTGTSYNSPLHF. CDR3 coding DNA: TGTGCCAGCAGCTTAGCCGGGACAGGGACCTCCTATAATTCACCCCTCCACTTT.

The CDR3 here is CASSSVGNTEAFF. The CDR3 DNA reads TGTGCCAGCAGCTCAGTGGGGAACACTGAAGCTTTCTTT. This rearrangement joins TRBV7-3 to TRBJ1-1; unclear D gene. The germline V gene encodes CDR1 SGHTA and CDR2 FQGTGA. CDR3 length: 13 residues. V shed 4 bases and J shed 1 base, with 7 bases lying between them.

V is TRBV6-5 and J is TRBJ2-7, with D possibly TRBD1 on 6 matching bases. There are 16 residues in the CDR3. CDR1 and CDR2 (germline): MNHEY, SVGAGI. The V end lost 4 bases, the J end lost 2 bases, and 18 bases lay between the germline ends. This CDR3 reads CASSSSGTKKAYEQYF. The DNA of the CDR3 is TGTGCCAGCAGTTCATCCGGGACAAAAAAGGCCTACGAGCAGTACTTC.

This chain links TRBV6-2 or TRBV6-3 with TRBJ1-1, with 9 bases lining up with TRBD1. This CDR3 has 15 residues. Germline V gene sequence: CDR1 MNHEY, CDR2 SVGEGT. With V trimmed by 5 bases and J by 7 bases, 11 bases remained unmatched. CDR3: CASSPRQGVLREAFF. CDR3 coding DNA: TGTGCCAGCAGTCCCAGACAGGGGGTATTACGTGAAGCTTTCTTT.

The chain couples TRBV4-1 to TRBJ2-1, with 8 bases that match TRBD2. The V segment lost 4 bases and the J segment 3 bases; nucleotides outside the gene matches: 11. Germline V gene data show CDR1 as MGHRA and CDR2 as YSYEKL. The CDR3 consists of 17 residues. The CDR3 is CASSRLSAGGGYNEQFF. The CDR3 DNA is TGCGCCAGCAGCCGCCTAAGTGCGGGGGGCGGCTACAATGAGCAGTTCTTC.

This clonotype has a handful of counts. V gene TRBV5-1 combines with J gene TRBJ2-3; D ambiguous. Germline V gives CDR1 SGHRS, CDR2 YFSETQ. Trimming shortened V by 2 bases and J by 0 bases, and 10 bases separated the two germline ends. CDR3 length equals 15 residues. The CDR3 sequence is CASSFDKASTDTQYF. In nucleotides, the CDR3 is TGCGCCAGCAGCTTCGACAAGGCTAGCACAGATACGCAGTATTTT.

Only a few counts were recorded for this clonotype. The chain combines TRBV4-1 with TRBJ1-6; no clear D. V lost 3 bases and J lost 7, with 10 bases in between. Looked up from germline, CDR1 is MGHRA and CDR2 is YSYEKL. The CDR3 sequence is 14 residues long. CDR3 nucleotide sequence: TGCGCCAGCAGCCACCCGACGGGGAATTCACCCCTCCACTTT. Translated, it gives CASSHPTGNSPLHF.

V usage is TRBV7-6 and J usage is TRBJ2-3, with unresolved D. Germline lookup yields CDR1 SGHVS and CDR2 FNYEAQ. V was clipped by 5 bases and J by 1 base, with 10 bases between them. The CDR3 has 14 residues. The CDR3, as DNA: TGTGCCAGCAGCCTGGGGATCGGCACAGATACGCAGTATTTT. It is translated as CASSLGIGTDTQYF.

This clonotype was seen only a few times. CDR3 sequence: CASSYGGHTEAFF. Here the CDR3 DNA reads TGTGCCAGCAGTTATGGGGGGCACACTGAAGCTTTCTTT. V usage is TRBV6-2 or TRBV6-3 and J usage is TRBJ1-1, with D possibly matching TRBD1 (6 bases). V was pared by 3 bases and J by 3 bases, with 8 bases between. CDR1 and CDR2 from the germline V gene are MNHEY and SVGEGT. The CDR3 sequence is 13 residues long.

This clonotype was seen more than once but under ten times. The chain carries TRBV6-5 and TRBJ1-4, with D possibly being TRBD1 (5 bases). Germline values: CDR1 MNHEY, CDR2 SVGAGI. The CDR3 length is 15 residues. Trimming pared 2 bases from V and 8 bases from J, leaving 15 bases between. The CDR3 DNA sequence: TGTGCCAGCAGTTACGCCGGGACCGGAGGGGAAAAACTGTTTTTT. Protein: CASSYAGTGGEKLFF.

In DNA, the CDR3 is TGCGCCAGCAGCTTGGCCCGGCAGCGGGATGAGCAGTTCTTC. Protein sequence: CASSLARQRDEQFF. J is TRBJ2-1 and V is TRBV5-1; D possibly corresponds to TRBD2 (6 bases). The V end lost 0 bases, the J end lost 8 bases, and 12 bases lay between the germline ends. The CDR3 is made up of 14 amino acids. The germline V gene encodes CDR1 SGHRS and CDR2 YFSETQ.

The V call is TRBV18, the J call TRBJ1-5; D remains unclear. This CDR3 is 14 amino acids long. V was shortened by 6 bases and J by 0 bases, with 9 bases between the two germline ends. CDR1 and CDR2 from the germline V gene are KGHSH and LQKENI. The CDR3 DNA sequence: TGTGCCAGCTCCCCCACAGATAGCAATCAGCCCCAGCATTTT. Encoded protein: CASSPTDSNQPQHF.

The chain is built from TRBV10-3 and TRBJ2-3; 11 nucleotides match TRBD1. The CDR3 is made up of 16 amino acids. The junction had 4 bases not matched to a gene; V was cut back by 0 bases and J by 5 bases. Germline V gives CDR1 ENHRY, CDR2 SYGVKD. The CDR3 DNA reads TGTGCCATCAGTGAGTCGGTGGACAGGGGGCAAGATACGCAGTATTTT. It codes for CAISESVDRGQDTQYF.

This clonotype was counted many times. V is TRBV2 and J is TRBJ2-3; no clear D gene. V was cut by 8 bases and J by 0 bases, with 15 bases left in between. CDR3 length: 15 amino acids. Germline lookup yields CDR1 SNHLY and CDR2 FYNNEI. The CDR3 bases are TGTGCCAGCCTTAAAAGGGATCCTAGCACAGATACGCAGTATTTT. Translated, it gives CASLKRDPSTDTQYF. The variable domain in full, completed from reference TRBV2 and TRBJ2-3, reads EPEVTQTPSHQVTQMGQEVILRCVPISNHLYFYWYRQILGQKVEFLVSFYNNEISEKSEIFDDQFSVERPDGSNFTLKIRSTKLEDSAMYFCASLKRDPSTDTQYFGPGTRLTVL.

This clonotype was seen a few times. The chain couples TRBV29-1 to TRBJ2-1; either TRBD1 or TRBD2 may supply D (6 bases each). Germline V gene lookup returns CDR1 SQVTM and CDR2 ANQGSEA. The CDR3 contains 14 residues. Trimming took off 6 bases at V and 3 bases at J, with 15 bases between the two ends. CDR3 in amino acids: CSVASGGLYNEQFF. The DNA for the CDR3 is TGCAGCGTCGCAAGTGGGGGGCTCTACAATGAGCAGTTCTTC.

This clonotype was found a few times. The chain is built from TRBV5-1 and TRBJ1-2; possibly TRBD1 for D (5 bases). Germline V lookup: CDR1 SGHRS, CDR2 YFSETQ. This CDR3 contains 13 residues. Trimming took off 4 bases at V and 4 bases at J, with 11 bases between the two ends. The CDR3 reads CASSGSGVYGYTF. In nucleotides, the CDR3 is TGCGCCAGCAGCGGGTCGGGGGTCTATGGCTACACCTTC.